The 16 T cell receptor beta chains below were found in one sample sequenced in a study of PD-1 blockade in classical Hodgkin lymphoma (dated by TCRdb to about 2020). To prepare the library, the immunoSEQ multiplex PCR assay was applied. The table comes from immuneACCESS by way of TCRdb, which keeps in-frame sequences with V and J called. Part of the clones is missing from these tables; in studies checked, under half for an unresolved V gene and the rest for unknown reasons. The sample data list tens of thousands of clones, and approximately 90% of these were observed just once. Together, the top ten hold about an eighth of the sample. This sample's time point label indicates: cycle 1 day 1 (C1D1), immediately before nivolumab initiation. Relapse after autologous stem cell transplantation had occurred in all trial patients, and cohorts A, B and C were distinguished by prior brentuximab vedotin exposure.

The sample was peripheral blood mononuclear cells (PBMCs), taken at baseline. All receptors derive from a human donor with classical Hodgkin lymphoma.

The chain links TRBV6-5 to TRBJ2-1, with D possibly being TRBD2 (5 bases). CDR1 and CDR2 (germline): MNHEY, SVGAGI. Trimming removed 7 bases at V and 9 bases at J, with 19 bases between. This CDR3 has 14 amino acids. CDR3: CASNLGLASGEQFF. CDR3 DNA: TGTGCCAGCAACCTGGGTCTAGCCTCCGGTGAGCAGTTCTTC.

V and J are TRBV10-3 and TRBJ1-3; D might be TRBD1 (5 bases). The germline V gene has CDR1 ENHRY and CDR2 SYGVKD. Trimming removed 3 bases at V and 2 bases at J, with 14 bases between. The CDR3 has 16 residues. The CDR3 DNA follows: TGTGCCATCAGTGACGGACCACGACAGACTGGAAACACCATATATTTT. Its translation is CAISDGPRQTGNTIYF.

This chain connects TRBV10-1 to TRBJ2-6; D call uncertain. This CDR3 comprises 12 residues. Per germline, CDR1 WNHNN and CDR2 SYGVQD (reference sequence). Between the trimmed V and J ends, which lost 3 bases and 8 bases, there was a span of 5 bases. The CDR3 spells CASSDGPNVLTF. In DNA, the CDR3 is TGCGCCAGCAGTGACGGTCCCAACGTCCTGACTTTC.

The rearrangement uses TRBV7-9 and TRBJ1-3; D call uncertain. With 5 bases removed from V and 3 bases from J, the gap between germline ends came to 14 bases. Germline lookup yields CDR1 SEHNR and CDR2 FQNEAQ (reference sequence). The CDR3 sequence is 15 residues long. The CDR3 spells CASSPTPLDGNTIYF. In DNA, the CDR3 is TGTGCCAGCAGCCCGACCCCGCTTGATGGAAACACCATATATTTT. Looking up the rest from reference TRBV7-9 and TRBJ1-3 gives the full variable domain: DTGVSQNPRHKITKRGQNVTFRCDPISEHNRLYWYRQTLGQGPEFLTYFQNEAQLEKSRLLSDRFSAERPKGSFSTLEIQRTEQGDSAMYLCASSPTPLDGNTIYFGEGSWLTVV.

The gene calls are TRBV7-3 and TRBJ2-5; 8 bases line up with TRBD2. TRBJ2-7 matches the DNA end more closely, so the J call is doubtful. The V gene's germline CDR1 is SGHTA and CDR2 FQGTGA. This CDR3 contains 14 residues. The CDR3 bases are TGTGCCAGCAGCTTAACTAGCGGGGACGGCGAGCAGTACTTC. Residues: CASSLTSGDGEQYF.

The rearrangement uses TRBV21-1 and TRBJ1-6. TRBV21-1 is tagged as a pseudogene. The CDR3 is 14 residues long. CDR3 DNA: TGTGCCAGCAGCATCAGCCCTTTCAATTCACCCCTCCACTTT. Translating gives CASSISPFNSPLHF.

This sequence joins TRBV5-1 and TRBJ1-6; D is ambiguous. CDR3 length: 15 amino acids. Trimming took off 4 bases at V and 7 bases at J, with 15 bases between the two ends. The germline CDR1 and CDR2 sequences are SGHRS and YFSETQ. This CDR3 reads CASSLRTAENSPLHF. DNA for the CDR3: TGCGCCAGCAGCCTTCGGACCGCCGAGAATTCACCCCTCCACTTT.

V is TRBV5-1 and J is TRBJ2-2; D ambiguous. The V and J ends lost 9 bases and 0 bases respectively, with 15 bases between them. Germline V gene sequence: CDR1 SGHRS, CDR2 YFSETQ. CDR3 length equals 15 residues. CDR3 region: CATPQVGTNTGELFF. DNA of the CDR3: TGCGCCACGCCGCAGGTCGGAACGAACACCGGGGAGCTGTTTTTT.

V and J are TRBV28 and TRBJ2-1; D is possibly TRBD1 (6 bases). The germline gives CDR1 MDHEN, CDR2 SYDVKM. Trimming removed 5 bases at V and 5 bases at J, with 19 bases between. The CDR3 is 16 amino acids. CDR3 sequence (DNA): TGTGCCAGCAGTCCTATGGACAGCAACTACCACAATGAGCAGTTCTTC. It yields the protein CASSPMDSNYHNEQFF.

The gene calls are TRBV7-2 and TRBJ2-7; D is possibly TRBD1 (6 bases). Germline CDR1 and CDR2: SGHTA and FQGNSA. Trimming removed 1 base from V and 5 bases from J, with 12 bases in between. The CDR3 runs 14 residues. CDR3: CASSLVTGIDEQYF. In DNA form, the CDR3 reads TGTGCCAGCAGCTTAGTTACAGGGATCGACGAGCAGTACTTC.

This rearrangement joins TRBV7-2 to TRBJ2-4, with D unclear. The CDR3 runs to 17 residues. V was cut by 3 bases and J by 0 bases, with 15 bases left in between. CDR1 is SGHTA, CDR2 FQGNSA, per germline. The CDR3, as DNA: TGTGCCAGCAGCTTTTTTCCGAAAATTTTAGCCAAAAACATTCAGTACTTC. Amino acids: CASSFFPKILAKNIQYF.

V is TRBV7-9 and J is TRBJ2-7; 7 bases match TRBD1. The ends lost 4 bases at V and 4 bases at J; junction bases unmatched: 10. CDR3 length: 15 residues. From germline, CDR1 is SEHNR and CDR2 FQNEAQ (reference sequence). The chain's CDR3 is CASSSPTGKSYEQYF. The CDR3 nucleotides read TGTGCCAGCAGCTCACCGACAGGGAAGAGTTACGAGCAGTACTTC.

With respect to this clone: At one end the junction does not follow the germline gene, possibly because of a read error. The chain recombines TRBV4-1 with TRBJ1-2, with 10 bases identical to TRBD1. CDR3 length: 15 residues. The germline V gene encodes CDR1 MGHRA and CDR2 YSYEKL. CDR3 in DNA: TGTGCCAGCAGCCACACGGGACAGGGGATTTATGGCTACACCTTC. Amino acids: CASSHTGQGIYGYTF.

This chain connects TRBV6-5 to TRBJ1-3; D may be TRBD1 (6 bases). Trimming pared 0 bases from V and 0 bases from J, leaving 6 bases between. The CDR3 spans 15 residues. Germline-derived CDR1 and CDR2 are MNHEY and SVGAGI. The CDR3 reads CASSYSGASGNTIYF. DNA for the CDR3: TGTGCCAGCAGTTACTCGGGGGCCTCTGGAAACACCATATATTTT.

This chain connects TRBV25-1 to TRBJ1-1; D unclear. Germline assignment: CDR1 MGHDK and CDR2 SYGVNS. The CDR3 contains 14 residues. V gave up 0 bases and J gave up 10 bases, with 15 bases separating them. As DNA, the CDR3 is TGTGCCAGCAGTGAATATAGCGAAGGGCGGGGAGCTTTCTTT. Its protein product is CASSEYSEGRGAFF. Variable domain in full (rest from reference TRBV25-1 and TRBJ1-1): EADIYQTPRYLVIGTGKKITLECSQTMGHDKMYWYQQDPGMELHLIHYSYGVNSTEKGDLSSESTVSRIRTEHFPLTLESARPSHTSQYLCASSEYSEGRGAFFGQGTRLTVV.

The CDR3 nucleotides are TGTGCCATCAAAAGTAAGGGACAGGGGGCAGAAGATACGCAGTATTTT. This gives the protein CAIKSKGQGAEDTQYF. The rearrangement uses TRBV10-3 and TRBJ2-3, with 12 bases that match TRBD1. CDR3 size: 16 residues. V was pared by 7 bases and J by 5 bases, with 10 bases of the junction left unmatched. Germline CDR1 is ENHRY and CDR2 is SYGVKD.